Below, 10 T cell receptor beta chains from the same sample are listed, as sequenced in a study of naive and memory T cell subsets. An equimolar mix of two oligonucleotides served as the beta constant-region primer for TRBC1 and TRBC2. TCRdb ran MiXCR on the UMI-ligation and nested PCR reads and lists one entry per CDR3 protein. The sample consists of around 29,000 distinct CDR3 sequences, roughly a tenth of them appearing once. The specimen sequenced was effector memory CD4+ T cells from blood. Subset in this sample: effector memory, CD45RA- CD27-. The receptor set was obtained from a human donor in good health.

This clonotype was observed a few times. V and J are TRBV20-1 and TRBJ2-1; TRBD1 might be the D (6 bases). The CDR3 runs 13 residues. From germline, CDR1 is DFQATT and CDR2 SNEGSKA (reference sequence). With 7 bases removed from V and 0 bases from J, the gap between germline ends came to 10 bases. CDR3 sequence (DNA): TGCAGTGTTCAAGGGGGCTCCTACAATGAGCAGTTCTTC. It specifies CSVQGGSYNEQFF.

This clonotype was seen at least ten times. The rearrangement links TRBV14 to TRBJ2-3; perhaps TRBD2 as D (5 bases). V lost 0 bases and J 7 bases, leaving 11 bases between the germline ends. This CDR3 has 14 amino acids. Germline V gene lookup returns CDR1 SGHDN and CDR2 FVKESK. CDR3 loop: CASSQDWLANTQYF. The CDR3 DNA is TGTGCCAGCAGCCAAGATTGGCTAGCCAATACGCAGTATTTT. Full variable domain (missing parts from reference TRBV14 and TRBJ2-3): EAGVTQFPSHSVIEKGQTVTLRCDPISGHDNLYWYRRVMGKEIKFLLHFVKESKQDESGMPNNRFLAERTGGTYSTLKVQPAELEDSGVYFCASSQDWLANTQYFGPGTRLTVL.

This clonotype has a handful of counts. The chain has TRBV7-2 and TRBJ2-7; no clear D. Germline V gene data show CDR1 as SGHTA and CDR2 as FQGNSA. This CDR3 has 12 residues. V shed 1 base and J shed 3 bases, with 4 bases lying between them. The CDR3 protein is CASSLGVYEQYF. The CDR3 DNA sequence: TGTGCCAGCAGCTTAGGGGTCTACGAGCAGTACTTC. The complete variable domain, with remaining parts taken from reference TRBV7-2 and TRBJ2-7, reads GAGVSQSPSNKVTEKGKDVELRCDPISGHTALYWYRQSLGQGLEFLIYFQGNSAPDKSGLPSDRFSAERTGGSVSTLTIQRTQQEDSAVYLCASSLGVYEQYFGPGTRLTVT.

V gene TRBV20-1 combines with J gene TRBJ1-5; 9 nucleotides agree with TRBD1. J lost 0 bases, V lost 6 bases, and 9 bases had no gene match. CDR1 is DFQATT, CDR2 SNEGSKA, per germline (reference sequence). CDR3 size: 16 residues. CDR3 protein: CSARQGGTHSNQPQHF. The CDR3 DNA is TGCAGTGCACGACAGGGGGGGACACATAGCAATCAGCCCCAGCATTTT.

The chain employs TRBV6-6 and TRBJ1-2; D is unresolved. The V end lost 5 bases, the J end lost 2 bases, and 18 bases lay between the germline ends. From germline, CDR1 is MNHNY and CDR2 SVGAGI (reference sequence). The CDR3 is 16 amino acids. Here the CDR3 DNA reads TGTGCCAGCAGTATAACAACACGGACCTTAAACTATGGCTACACCTTC. Translation gives CASSITTRTLNYGYTF.

This clonotype was seen at least ten times. The genes are TRBV19 and TRBJ2-3; 9 bases are shared with TRBD2. Germline V gives CDR1 LNHDA, CDR2 SQIVND (reference sequence). The CDR3 is 15 amino acids. Germline trimming cut 6 bases from V and 5 bases from J; bases unmatched to any gene: 9. The DNA for the CDR3 is TGTGCCAGTAGCCAGACTAGCGGAGCAATAGATACGCAGTATTTT. This gives the protein CASSQTSGAIDTQYF.

This clonotype has at least ten counts. This chain connects TRBV6-1 to TRBJ1-4, with 10 positions matching TRBD1. Germline loops: CDR1 MNHNS, CDR2 SASEGT. The CDR3 contains 15 residues. Trimming removed 8 bases from V and 7 bases from J; junction bases left unmatched: 10. CDR3 sequence: CASRRLGQGSEKLFF. As DNA, the CDR3 is TGTGCCAGCCGGAGATTGGGACAGGGGAGTGAAAAACTGTTTTTT.

This clonotype was seen at least ten times. V gene TRBV7-3 combines with J gene TRBJ1-5; D unclear. The germline V and J ends were trimmed by 5 bases and 0 bases, with 11 bases remaining between them. Germline V gives CDR1 SGHTA, CDR2 FQGTGA. The CDR3 sequence is 15 residues long. CDR3 sequence (DNA): TGTGCCAGCAGCCCACCGACATATAGCAATCAGCCCCAGCATTTT. Protein product: CASSPPTYSNQPQHF.

This clonotype has at least ten counts. The CDR3 DNA reads TGTGCCAGCAGTTTATTTGGGCGCACTGAAGCTTTCTTT. It codes for CASSLFGRTEAFF. The rearrangement joins TRBV12-3 or TRBV12-4 to TRBJ1-1, with D unclear. The germline V and J ends were trimmed by 2 bases and 4 bases, with 8 bases remaining between them. The length of the CDR3 is 13 residues.

This clonotype was picked up a small number of times. The V and J genes are TRBV24-1 and TRBJ2-3, with 7 bases identical to TRBD2. There are 16 residues in the CDR3. CDR1 is KGHDR, CDR2 SFDVKD, per germline. J lost 2 bases, V lost 2 bases, and 6 bases had no gene match. This chain's CDR3 is CATSDYRAGNTDTQYF. CDR3 DNA: TGTGCCACCAGTGATTACCGAGCGGGGAACACAGATACGCAGTATTTT.